The clone carrying this T cell receptor (beta chain) was observed many times. The CDR3 totals 12 residues. The V gene's germline CDR1 is PRHDT and CDR2 FYEKMQ (reference sequence). V lost 3 bases to trimming and J lost 4 bases, with 7 bases between them. Treatment of any kind had been given to no patient before thyroid surgery. TCRdb reanalyzed the PCR reads with MiXCR. The data show around 19,000 clones, around 30% seen once. This entry is derived from a study of metastatic and nonmetastatic thyroid tumors. This chain joins TRBV13 and TRBJ2-7; D uncertain. The sample comprised blood. The TCR was taken from a female donor with papillary thyroid cancer or a benign thyroid nodule (not recorded which). Some clones in this sample may be carry-over from other donors' samples. Written as DNA, the CDR3 is TGTGCCAGCAGCTTTCAGCGATACGAGCAGTACTTC. This sequence encodes CASSFQRYEQYF. The complete variable domain, with remaining parts taken from reference TRBV13 and TRBJ2-7, reads AAGVIQSPRHLIKEKRETATLKCYPIPRHDTVYWYQQGPGQDPQFLISFYEKMQSDKGSIPDRFSAQQFSDYHSELNMSSLELGDSALYFCASSFQRYEQYFGPGTRLTVT.